A single sample is the source of the 3 T cell receptor beta chains below, sequenced in a study of graft-versus-host responses after intestinal transplantation. Profiling relied on immunoSEQ multiplex PCR, and the TCRdb table lists in-frame clones only, not all of them. The repertoire has about 47,000 clones, about 95% of them found once; the top ten carry 1.6%. The source was PBMCs, collected about 320 days after intestinal transplant. All receptors come from a human patient who received an intestinal transplant, so some T cells may come from the graft donor.

The chain is built from TRBV2 and TRBJ1-5, with 7 bases lining up with TRBD1. Trimming cost V 7 bases and J 5 bases; bases outside gene matches: 11. The CDR3 runs to 15 residues. Germline assignment: CDR1 SNHLY and CDR2 FYNNEI. CDR3 in DNA: TGTGCCAGCACCGCCCGGCAGGGGGGAGATCAGCCCCAGCATTTT. Translating gives CASTARQGGDQPQHF.

This rearrangement joins TRBV12-5 to TRBJ2-1; 9 nucleotides agree with TRBD2. CDR3 length: 16 residues. Germline lookup yields CDR1 LGHNT and CDR2 FRNRAP. With 6 bases clipped from V and 4 bases from J, the junction kept 10 bases outside the gene matches. CDR3 nucleotides: TGTGCTAGTGGCTTTTTTAGCGGGAGTGGATACAATGAGCAGTTCTTC. Its translation is CASGFFSGSGYNEQFF.

This chain links TRBV28 with TRBJ2-1, with 9 bases matching TRBD2. Germline CDR1 and CDR2: MDHEN and SYDVKM. The CDR3 consists of 18 residues. V lost 6 bases and J lost 3; bases outside the gene matches: 15. The CDR3 DNA reads TGTGCCAGCAGCCCAAGTTCCGGGACTAGCCTTTACTACAATGAGCAGTTCTTC. Its translation is CASSPSSGTSLYYNEQFF.